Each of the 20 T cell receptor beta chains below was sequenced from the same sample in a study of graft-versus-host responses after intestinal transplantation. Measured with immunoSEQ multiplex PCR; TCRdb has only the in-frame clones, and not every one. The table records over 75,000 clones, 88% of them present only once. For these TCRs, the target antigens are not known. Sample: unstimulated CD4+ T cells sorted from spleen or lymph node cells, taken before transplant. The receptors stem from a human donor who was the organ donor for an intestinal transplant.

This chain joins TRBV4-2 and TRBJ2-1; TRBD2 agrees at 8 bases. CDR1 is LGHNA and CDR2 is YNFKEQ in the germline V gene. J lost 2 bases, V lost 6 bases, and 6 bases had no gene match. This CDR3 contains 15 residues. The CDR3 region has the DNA TGTGCCAGCAGTCAGGTAGCGGGGACCTACAATGAGCAGTTCTTC. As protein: CASSQVAGTYNEQFF.

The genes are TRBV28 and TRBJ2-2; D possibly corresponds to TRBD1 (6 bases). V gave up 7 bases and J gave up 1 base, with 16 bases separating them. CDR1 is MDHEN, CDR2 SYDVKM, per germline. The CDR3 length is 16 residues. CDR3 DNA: TGTGCCAGCACAGGCAGAACAGGGTGGAACACCGGGGAGCTGTTTTTT. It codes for CASTGRTGWNTGELFF.

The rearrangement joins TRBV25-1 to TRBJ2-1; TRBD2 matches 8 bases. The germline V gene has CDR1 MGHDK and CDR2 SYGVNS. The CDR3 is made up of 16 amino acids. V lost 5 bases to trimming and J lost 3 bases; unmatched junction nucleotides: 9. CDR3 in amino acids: CASSPLGSGSYNEQFF. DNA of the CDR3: TGTGCCAGCAGTCCCCTGGGCAGCGGGAGCTACAATGAGCAGTTCTTC.

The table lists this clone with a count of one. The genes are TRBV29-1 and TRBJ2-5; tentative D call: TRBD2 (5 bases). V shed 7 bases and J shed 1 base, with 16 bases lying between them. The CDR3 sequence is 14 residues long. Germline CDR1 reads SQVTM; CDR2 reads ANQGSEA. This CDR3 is CSAGKWRSQETQYF. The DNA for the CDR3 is TGCAGCGCCGGGAAGTGGAGATCCCAAGAGACCCAGTACTTC.

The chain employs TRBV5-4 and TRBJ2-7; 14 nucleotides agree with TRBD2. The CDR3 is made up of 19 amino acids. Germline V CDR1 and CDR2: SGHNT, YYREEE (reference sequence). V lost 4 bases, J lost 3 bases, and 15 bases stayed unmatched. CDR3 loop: CASSKGLAGGNRNFYEQYF. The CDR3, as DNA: TGTGCCAGCAGCAAAGGACTAGCGGGAGGAAACCGAAATTTCTACGAGCAGTACTTC.

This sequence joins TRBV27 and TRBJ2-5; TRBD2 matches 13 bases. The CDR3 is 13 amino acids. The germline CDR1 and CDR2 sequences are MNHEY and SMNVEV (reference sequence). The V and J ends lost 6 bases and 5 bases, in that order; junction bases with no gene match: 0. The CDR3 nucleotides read TGTGCCAGCAGACTAGCGGGAGGGGAGACCCAGTACTTC. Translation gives CASRLAGGETQYF.

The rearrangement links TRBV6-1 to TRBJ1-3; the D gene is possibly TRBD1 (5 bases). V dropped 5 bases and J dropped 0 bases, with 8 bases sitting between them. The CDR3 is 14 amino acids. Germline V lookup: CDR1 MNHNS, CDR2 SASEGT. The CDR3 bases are TGTGCCAGCAGTCCGGGGGGCTCTGGAAACACCATATATTTT. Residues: CASSPGGSGNTIYF.

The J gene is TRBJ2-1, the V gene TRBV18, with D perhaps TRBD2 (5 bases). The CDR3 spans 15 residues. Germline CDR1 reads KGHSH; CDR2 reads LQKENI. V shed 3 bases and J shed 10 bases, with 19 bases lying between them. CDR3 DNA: TGTGCCAGCTCACCGACGACGGACTCCTTATACGAGCAGTTCTTC. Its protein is CASSPTTDSLYEQFF.

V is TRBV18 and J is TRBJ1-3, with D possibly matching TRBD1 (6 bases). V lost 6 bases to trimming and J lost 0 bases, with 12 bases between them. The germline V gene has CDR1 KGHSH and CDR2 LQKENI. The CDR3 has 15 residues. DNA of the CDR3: TGTGCCAGCTCGCCCCGAGGGGGCTCTGGAAACACCATATATTTT. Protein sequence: CASSPRGGSGNTIYF. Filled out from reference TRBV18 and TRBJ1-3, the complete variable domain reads NAGVMQNPRHLVRRRGQEARLRCSPMKGHSHVYWYRQLPEEGLKFMVYLQKENIIDESGMPKERFSAEFPKEGPSILRIQQVVRGDSAAYFCASSPRGGSGNTIYFGEGSWLTVV.

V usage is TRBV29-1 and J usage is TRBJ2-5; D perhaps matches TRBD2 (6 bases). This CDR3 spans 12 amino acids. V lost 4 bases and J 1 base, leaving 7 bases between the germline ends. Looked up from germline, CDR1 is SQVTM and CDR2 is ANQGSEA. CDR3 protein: CSVVGGQETQYF. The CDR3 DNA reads TGCAGCGTTGTCGGGGGCCAAGAGACCCAGTACTTC. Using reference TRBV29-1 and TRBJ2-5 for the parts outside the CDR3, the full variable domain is SAVISQKPSRDICQRGTSLTIQCQVDSQVTMMFWYRQQPGQSLTLIATANQGSEATYESGFVIDKFPISRPNLTFSTLTVSNMSPEDSSIYLCSVVGGQETQYFGPGTRLLVL.

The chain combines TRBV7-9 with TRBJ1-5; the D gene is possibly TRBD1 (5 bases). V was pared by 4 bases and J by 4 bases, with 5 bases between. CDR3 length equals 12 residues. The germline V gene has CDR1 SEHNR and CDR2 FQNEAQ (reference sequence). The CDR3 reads CASSYRNQPQHF. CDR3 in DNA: TGTGCCAGCAGCTACAGGAATCAGCCCCAGCATTTT.

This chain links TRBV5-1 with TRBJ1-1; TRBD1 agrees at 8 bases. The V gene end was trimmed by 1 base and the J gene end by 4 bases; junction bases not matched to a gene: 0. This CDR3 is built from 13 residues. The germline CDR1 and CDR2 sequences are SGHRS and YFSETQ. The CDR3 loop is CASSLQGATEAFF. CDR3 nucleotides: TGCGCCAGCAGCTTGCAGGGGGCCACTGAAGCTTTCTTT.

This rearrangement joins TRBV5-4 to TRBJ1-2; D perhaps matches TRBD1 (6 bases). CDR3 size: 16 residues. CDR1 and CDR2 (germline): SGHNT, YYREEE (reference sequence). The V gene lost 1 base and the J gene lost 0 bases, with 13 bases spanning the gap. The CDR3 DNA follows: TGTGCCAGCAGCTTGCCGGGACACATGACTAACTATGGCTACACCTTC. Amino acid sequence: CASSLPGHMTNYGYTF.

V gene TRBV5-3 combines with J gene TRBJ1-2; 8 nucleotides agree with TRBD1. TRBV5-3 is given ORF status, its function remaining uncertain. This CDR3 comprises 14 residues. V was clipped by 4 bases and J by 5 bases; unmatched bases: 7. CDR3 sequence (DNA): TGTGCCAGAAGCCAGACAGGGGATGGGTATGGCTACACCTTC. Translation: CARSQTGDGYGYTF.

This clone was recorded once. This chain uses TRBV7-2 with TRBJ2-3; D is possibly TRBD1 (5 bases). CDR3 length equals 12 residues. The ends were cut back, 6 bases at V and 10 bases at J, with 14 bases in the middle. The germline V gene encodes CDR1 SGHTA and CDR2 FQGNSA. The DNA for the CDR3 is TGTGCCAGCAGTACCCAGGGCCTCGCGCAGTATTTT. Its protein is CASSTQGLAQYF.

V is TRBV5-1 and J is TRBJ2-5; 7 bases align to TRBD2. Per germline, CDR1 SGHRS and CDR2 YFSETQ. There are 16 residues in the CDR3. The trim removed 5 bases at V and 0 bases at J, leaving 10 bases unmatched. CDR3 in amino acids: CASRRAGVTHQETQYF. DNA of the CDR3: TGCGCCAGCAGAAGGGCGGGAGTAACCCACCAAGAGACCCAGTACTTC.

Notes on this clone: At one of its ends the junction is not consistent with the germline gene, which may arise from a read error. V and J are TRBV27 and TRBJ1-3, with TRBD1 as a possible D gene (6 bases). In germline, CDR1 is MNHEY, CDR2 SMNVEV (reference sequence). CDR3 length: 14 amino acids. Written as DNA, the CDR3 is TGTGCCAGCACTACAACGGCAGGGGAAGGGTGGCTGCATTTT. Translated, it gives CASTTTAGEGWLHF.

The CDR3 reads CASSPTGGPQPQHF. The CDR3 DNA reads TGTGCCAGCTCACCAACAGGGGGTCCTCAGCCCCAGCATTTT. The chain joins TRBV18 to TRBJ1-5, with 8 bases aligning to TRBD1. The J segment lost 6 bases and the V segment lost 2 bases, leaving 3 bases of the junction unmatched. The CDR3 is 14 residues long. CDR1 is KGHSH, CDR2 LQKENI, per germline.

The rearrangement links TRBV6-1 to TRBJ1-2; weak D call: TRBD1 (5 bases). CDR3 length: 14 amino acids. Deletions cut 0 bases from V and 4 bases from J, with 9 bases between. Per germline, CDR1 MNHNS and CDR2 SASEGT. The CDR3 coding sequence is TGTGCCAGCAGTGAAGCAGACAGAATCTATGGCTACACCTTC. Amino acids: CASSEADRIYGYTF.

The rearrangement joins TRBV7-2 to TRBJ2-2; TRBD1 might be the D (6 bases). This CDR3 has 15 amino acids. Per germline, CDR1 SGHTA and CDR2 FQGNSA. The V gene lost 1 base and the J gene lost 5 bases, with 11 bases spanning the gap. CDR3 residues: CASSLEGRGTGELFF. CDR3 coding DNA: TGTGCCAGCAGCTTAGAGGGCAGGGGAACCGGGGAGCTGTTTTTT.